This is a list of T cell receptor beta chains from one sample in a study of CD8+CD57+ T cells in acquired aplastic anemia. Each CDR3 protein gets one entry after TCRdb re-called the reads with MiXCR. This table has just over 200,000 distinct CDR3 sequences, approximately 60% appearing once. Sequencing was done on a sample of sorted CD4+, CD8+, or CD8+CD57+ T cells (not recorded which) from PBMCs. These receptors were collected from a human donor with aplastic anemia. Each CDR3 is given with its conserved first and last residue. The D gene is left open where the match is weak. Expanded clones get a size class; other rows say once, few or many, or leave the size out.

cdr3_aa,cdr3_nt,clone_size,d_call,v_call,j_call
CATSGTRGGYKNIQYF,TGTGCCACCAGTGGAACCCGGGGGGGTTACAAAAACATTCAGTACTTC,once,TRBD2,TRBV24-1,TRBJ2-4
CATSDQKFATNEKLFF,TGTGCCACCAGTGATCAAAAATTTGCAACTAATGAAAAACTGTTTTTT,many,NA,TRBV24-1,TRBJ1-4
CASSFPRGLGSEQYF,TGTGCCAGCAGCTTCCCGCGGGGCCTGGGGAGCGAGCAGTACTTC,NA,NA,TRBV7-2,TRBJ2-7
CAISESNRGGYEQYF,TGTGCCATCAGTGAGTCGAACAGGGGGGGCTACGAGCAGTACTTC,many,NA,TRBV10-3,TRBJ2-7
CATSREGLAGGRNIQYF,TGTGCCACCAGCAGGGAGGGACTAGCGGGGGGTCGGAACATTCAGTACTTC,NA,TRBD2,TRBV15,TRBJ2-4
CASSLAEGDVSLYEQYF,TGTGCTAGCAGCTTAGCGGAGGGGGACGTAAGCCTTTACGAGCAGTACTTC,NA,NA,TRBV7-7,TRBJ2-7
CATSDGRRAGNTIYF,TGTGCCACCAGTGACGGGCGCAGGGCTGGAAACACCATATATTTT,NA,NA,TRBV24-1,TRBJ1-3
CAISWTGDINNSPLHF,TGTGCCATCAGTTGGACAGGAGACATCAATAATTCACCCCTCCACTTT,few,TRBD1,TRBV10-3,TRBJ1-6
CASSLMRGRGYGYTF,TGTGCCAGCAGCTTAATGAGGGGGAGAGGCTATGGCTACACCTTC,NA,NA,TRBV7-8,TRBJ1-2
CACKIIVNTEAFF,TGTGCCTGCAAGATTATCGTGAACACTGAAGCTTTCTTT,NA,NA,TRBV30,TRBJ1-1
CASSPIAGEYNEQFF,TGCGCCAGCAGCCCTATAGCGGGAGAATACAATGAGCAGTTCTTC,NA,TRBD2,TRBV5-1,TRBJ2-1
CASSWDRRYEQYF,TGTGCCAGCAGCTGGGACAGGCGCTACGAGCAGTACTTC,NA,TRBD1,TRBV7-9,TRBJ2-7
CASSVGTSARNEQFF,TGTGCCAGCAGTGTGGGGACTAGTGCCCGCAATGAGCAGTTCTTC,few,TRBD2,TRBV2,TRBJ2-1
CASSSHYTEAFF,TGTGCCAGCAGTTCGCATTACACTGAAGCTTTCTTT,NA,NA,TRBV12-3/TRBV12-4,TRBJ1-1
CASTDPGLETQYF,TGTGCCAGCACCGACCCCGGGCTTGAGACCCAGTACTTC,NA,NA,TRBV12-3/TRBV12-4,TRBJ2-5
CASSLSQGGSPLHF,TGTGCCAGCAGCTTGTCCCAGGGAGGTTCACCCCTCCACTTT,NA,NA,TRBV7-9,TRBJ1-6
CASSDHRVAGETQYF,TGTGCCAGCAGCGATCATAGGGTGGCCGGCGAGACCCAGTACTTC,once,NA,TRBV7-8,TRBJ2-5
CATSGGVYEQYF,TGTGCCACCAGCGGGGGTGTTTACGAGCAGTACTTC,NA,TRBD2,TRBV12-3/TRBV12-4,TRBJ2-7
CASSVDQAGKSTDTQYF,TGTGCCAGCAGTGTGGATCAAGCGGGAAAGAGCACAGATACGCAGTATTTT,NA,TRBD2,TRBV2,TRBJ2-3
CASSAHPGQPLYF,TGTGCCAGCAGTGCCCATCCCGGACAGCCTTTGTACTTC,NA,NA,TRBV25-1,TRBJ2-7
CASTQGDRGPMGGYTF,TGTGCCAGCACACAGGGAGACAGGGGACCGATGGGGGGCTACACCTTC,many,TRBD1,TRBV6-5,TRBJ1-2
CASSFTGPYGYTF,TGTGCCAGTAGTTTTACAGGCCCCTATGGCTACACCTTC,NA,NA,TRBV19,TRBJ1-2
CASSLSGGRYF,TGTGCCAGCAGTTTATCGGGGGGGCGGTACTTC,many,TRBD2,TRBV28,TRBJ2-7
CASSSGLAGSYEQYF,TGCGCCAGCAGCTCGGGACTAGCGGGCTCATACGAGCAGTACTTC,NA,TRBD2,TRBV5-1,TRBJ2-7
CASSTPSEVGELFF,TGTGCCAGCAGTACCCCTTCGGAGGTTGGGGAGCTGTTTTTT,NA,NA,TRBV25-1,TRBJ2-2
CASSYSAGTRYF,TGTGCCAGCAGTTACTCGGCGGGGACCCGGTACTTC,NA,NA,TRBV6-6,TRBJ2-5
CSASSDYRGAWSEAFF,TGCAGTGCCAGCAGTGACTACAGGGGAGCCTGGTCTGAAGCTTTCTTT,NA,TRBD1,TRBV20-1,TRBJ1-1
CASSPSSGAYQETQYF,TGCGCCAGCAGCCCCTCTAGCGGGGCGTACCAAGAGACCCAGTACTTC,NA,TRBD2,TRBV5-1,TRBJ2-5
CAIILGELFF,TGTGCCATCATACTGGGGGAGCTGTTTTTT,NA,NA,TRBV7-9,TRBJ2-2
CASSPLRAYEQYF,TGTGCCAGCAGCCCCTTGAGGGCCTACGAGCAGTACTTC,NA,NA,TRBV11-1,TRBJ2-7
CSARDGRVGFF,TGCAGTGCTAGAGATGGGAGGGTTGGGTTCTTC,NA,TRBD2,TRBV20-1,TRBJ2-1
CASSLDGSPGTGELFF,TGCGCCAGCAGCTTGGATGGCAGCCCGGGCACCGGGGAGCTGTTTTTT,NA,NA,TRBV5-1,TRBJ2-2
CSVDQRSTDTQYF,TGCAGCGTTGATCAGAGAAGCACAGATACGCAGTATTTT,few,NA,TRBV29-1,TRBJ2-3
CATEGTGELFF,TGTGCCACGGAGGGCACCGGGGAGCTGTTTTTT,NA,NA,TRBV24-1,TRBJ2-2
CATRNSTGRSSGNTIYF,TGTGCCACCCGCAACTCGACAGGGCGGTCCTCTGGAAACACCATATATTTT,NA,TRBD1,TRBV15,TRBJ1-3
CASSLASGGATDTQYF,TGTGCCAGCAGTTTAGCTAGCGGGGGGGCGACAGATACGCAGTATTTT,NA,TRBD2,TRBV12-3/TRBV12-4,TRBJ2-3
CSARDTSAEGDTQYF,TGCAGTGCTAGAGACACTAGCGCGGAGGGCGATACGCAGTATTTT,few,TRBD2,TRBV20-1,TRBJ2-3
CSVAGGVFGTDTQYF,TGCAGCGTTGCGGGGGGGGTTTTTGGCACAGATACGCAGTATTTT,NA,TRBD2,TRBV29-1,TRBJ2-3
CASSMPPVLNTEAFF,TGTGCCAGTAGTATGCCCCCCGTCTTGAACACTGAAGCTTTCTTT,NA,NA,TRBV19,TRBJ1-1
CASSEGESNTEAFF,TGTGCCAGCAGTGAAGGGGAGTCCAACACTGAAGCTTTCTTT,few,NA,TRBV2,TRBJ1-1
CASSSHRGLFGDEQFF,TGTGCCAGCAGCTCACACAGGGGGCTCTTTGGTGATGAGCAGTTCTTC,NA,TRBD1,TRBV7-8,TRBJ2-1
CASTLPKPGELFF,TGTGCCAGCACCCTCCCGAAACCCGGGGAGCTGTTTTTT,once,NA,TRBV10-3,TRBJ2-2
CASSLGQVGNTIYF,TGTGCCAGCAGCTTAGGACAGGTCGGGAACACCATATATTTT,NA,NA,TRBV7-2,TRBJ1-3
CALGLPHEQYF,TGCGCCCTAGGGCTGCCCCACGAGCAGTACTTC,NA,NA,TRBV10-1,TRBJ2-7
CASSPQTGISDTQYF,TGTGCCAGCAGCCCGCAGACGGGGATATCAGATACGCAGTATTTT,NA,NA,TRBV9,TRBJ2-3
CATSKGGGGNEQFF,TGTGCCACCAGCAAAGGAGGGGGTGGGAATGAGCAGTTCTTC,few,NA,TRBV15,TRBJ2-1
CATSAGQSMNTEAFF,TGTGCCACCAGCGCGGGACAGTCCATGAACACTGAAGCTTTCTTT,once,TRBD1,TRBV24-1,TRBJ1-1